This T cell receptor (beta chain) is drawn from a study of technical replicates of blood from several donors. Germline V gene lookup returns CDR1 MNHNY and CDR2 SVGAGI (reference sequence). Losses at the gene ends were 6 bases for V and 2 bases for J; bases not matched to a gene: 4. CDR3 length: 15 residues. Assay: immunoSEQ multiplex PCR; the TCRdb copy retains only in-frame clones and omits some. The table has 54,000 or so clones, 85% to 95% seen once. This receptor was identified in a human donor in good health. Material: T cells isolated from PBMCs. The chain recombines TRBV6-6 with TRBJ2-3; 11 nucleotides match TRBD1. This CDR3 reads CASRDRGRFTDTQYF. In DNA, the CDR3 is TGTGCCAGCAGGGACAGGGGGCGCTTCACAGATACGCAGTATTTT.